These T cell receptor beta chains were read from a single sample in a study of monozygotic twins with inflammatory bowel disease. One entry per CDR3 protein, without DNA, is what TCRdb gives after re-calling the 5' RACE reads. The sample includes approximately 400,000 distinct CDR3 sequences. Sequencing was done on a sample of blood. The receptors were gathered from a human donor with ulcerative colitis or Crohn's disease, or a healthy co-twin of an affected twin (not recorded which). Each CDR3 is given with its conserved first and last residue. The order of the fields is J gene, V gene, CDR3 protein.

j_gene: TRBJ2-7
v_gene: TRBV5-1
CDR3aa: CASSLAPRQTSYEQYF

j_gene: TRBJ2-2
v_gene: TRBV20-1
CDR3aa: CSARVSRGPTNTGELFF

j_gene: TRBJ2-3
v_gene: TRBV7-2
CDR3aa: CASSLDSGTDTQYF

j_gene: TRBJ2-5
v_gene: TRBV30
CDR3aa: CAWSAGLAGLQETQYF

j_gene: TRBJ2-7
v_gene: TRBV3-1
CDR3aa: CASSRSRDRYFYEQYF

j_gene: TRBJ1-5
v_gene: TRBV29-1
CDR3aa: CSVPMTGGNQPQHF

j_gene: TRBJ1-1
v_gene: TRBV5-5
CDR3aa: CASSPGRGGTEAFF

j_gene: TRBJ2-3
v_gene: TRBV15
CDR3aa: CATSSLVDTQYF

j_gene: TRBJ2-6
v_gene: TRBV5-1
CDR3aa: CASSLANKGSPTTSGANVLTF

j_gene: TRBJ2-7
v_gene: TRBV7-2
CDR3aa: CASSLSTGGYEQYF

j_gene: TRBJ1-6
v_gene: TRBV9
CDR3aa: CASSARTGDDYNSPLHF

j_gene: TRBJ2-2
v_gene: TRBV3-1
CDR3aa: CASSHQGRTGELFF